This T cell receptor (beta chain) was captured in a study of shared clonotypes between healthy human individuals. General study results and limits: Generation probability values for non-shared clonotypes were lower than those for clonotypes shared by all four donors.

Germline values: CDR1 LNHDA, CDR2 SQIVND (reference sequence). CDR3 size: 19 residues. V gave up 0 bases and J gave up 5 bases, with 25 bases separating them. Libraries were prepared by immunoSEQ multiplex PCR; TCRdb keeps only in-frame clonotypes and omits some of them. The data contain 650,000 to 700,000 clones, roughly 88% of them singletons. Comment on this clone: The target antigen is unknown.

Sequencing was done on a sample of memory CD8+ T cells from PBMCs. The sample's subset: CD45RO+ cells pooled with CCR7-negative TemRA cells. The chain uses TRBV19 and TRBJ2-5; TRBD2 is a possible D gene (7 bases). The TCR originated in a man aged 18-30 years in good health. Some clones in this sample may be carry-over from other donors' samples. The CDR3 bases are TGTGCCAGTAGTATAGAGCCTGCGTCTAGCGGAGGGGGTCGGGAGACCCAGTACTTC. This encodes CASSIEPASSGGGRETQYF.